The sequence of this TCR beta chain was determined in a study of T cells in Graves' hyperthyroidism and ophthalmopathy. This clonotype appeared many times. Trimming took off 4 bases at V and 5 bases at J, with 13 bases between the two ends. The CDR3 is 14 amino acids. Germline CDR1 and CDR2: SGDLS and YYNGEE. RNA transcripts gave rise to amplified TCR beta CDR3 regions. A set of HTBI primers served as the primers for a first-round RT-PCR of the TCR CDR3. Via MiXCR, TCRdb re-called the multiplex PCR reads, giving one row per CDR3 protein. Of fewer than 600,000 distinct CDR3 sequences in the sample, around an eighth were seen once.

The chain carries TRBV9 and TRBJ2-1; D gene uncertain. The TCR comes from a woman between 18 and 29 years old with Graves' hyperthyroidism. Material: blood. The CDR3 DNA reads TGTGCCAGCAGCCCACCGAACAATGACAATGAGCAGTTCTTC. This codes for CASSPPNNDNEQFF.